The 32 T cell receptor beta chains given below trace back to one sample, sequenced in a study of cytomegalovirus exposure and HLA in healthy donors. Primers for the PCR totalled 60 Vbeta and 13 Jbeta. The data were produced by immunoSEQ multiplex PCR, yet TCRdb's version contains in-frame clones alone and is incomplete. The top ten clones hold 1.5% to 2% of a sample with fewer than 130,000 clones, 86% of them seen once. The specimen sequenced was PBMCs. The receptors were gathered from a man in his forties in good health and CMV-seronegative.

This clone has only one observation. Sequence at one end of the junction differs from germline and may be a read error. Other DNA sequences within the sample encode an identical CDR3. The chain uses TRBV6-6 and TRBJ1-1; 10 bases fit TRBD1. The CDR3 is 16 residues long. Germline V gene data show CDR1 as MNHNY and CDR2 as SVGAGI (reference sequence). CDR3 nucleotides: TGTGCCAGCAGCCCCCGGGACAGGGGACTTAACACTGAGGCTTTCTTT. This sequence encodes CASSPRDRGLNTEAFF.

The chain combines TRBV18 with TRBJ2-7; D gene ambiguous. Trimming left V 5 bases short and J 0 bases short, with 11 bases between. The CDR3 totals 14 residues. Germline values: CDR1 KGHSH, CDR2 LQKENI. CDR3 sequence reads: CASSTGPDSYEQYF. In nucleotides, the CDR3 is TGTGCCAGCTCAACGGGTCCGGACTCCTACGAGCAGTACTTC. Combining the CDR3 with reference TRBV18 and TRBJ2-7 gives the whole variable domain NAGVMQNPRHLVRRRGQEARLRCSPMKGHSHVYWYRQLPEEGLKFMVYLQKENIIDESGMPKERFSAEFPKEGPSILRIQQVVRGDSAAYFCASSTGPDSYEQYFGPGTRLTVT.

V and J are TRBV18 and TRBJ2-6; D might be TRBD2 (6 bases). Germline V gives CDR1 KGHSH, CDR2 LQKENI. CDR3 length: 15 residues. Trimming took off 7 bases at V and 2 bases at J, with 12 bases between the two ends. The CDR3 bases are TGTGCCAGCTATTTGGGGGGTGCTGGGGCCAACGTCCTGACTTTC. Protein: CASYLGGAGANVLTF.

The CDR3 nucleotides read TGTGCCAGCAGTACAGGGAGGGGTGAGCAGTTCTTC. Its protein product is CASSTGRGEQFF. The V and J genes are TRBV6-5 and TRBJ2-1, with D perhaps TRBD2 (7 bases). CDR1 and CDR2 (germline): MNHEY, SVGAGI. The CDR3 has 12 amino acids. Between the trimmed V and J ends, which lost 5 bases and 9 bases, there was a span of 11 bases.

The CDR3, as DNA: TGTGCCAGTACCCCCCGGGGGGACGCCACTGAAGCTTTCTTT. Residues: CASTPRGDATEAFF. The chain combines TRBV19 with TRBJ1-1; tentative D call: TRBD1 (5 bases). The CDR3 runs to 14 residues. Germline V gene sequence: CDR1 LNHDA, CDR2 SQIVND (reference sequence). The V end lost 7 bases, the J end lost 4 bases, and 16 bases lay between the germline ends.

J is TRBJ1-6 and V is TRBV30; D remains ambiguous. Germline V lookup: CDR1 GTSNPN, CDR2 SVGIG (reference sequence). Deletions cut 0 bases from V and 0 bases from J, with 6 bases between. The CDR3 runs 15 residues. This CDR3 reads CAWSVTSSYNSPLHF. The CDR3 DNA sequence: TGTGCCTGGAGTGTAACGAGCTCCTATAATTCACCCCTCCACTTT. Supplemented by reference TRBV30 and TRBJ1-6, the full variable domain reads SQTIHQWPATLVQPVGSPLSLECTVEGTSNPNLYWYRQAAGRGLQLLFYSVGIGQISSEVPQNLSASRPQDRQFILSSKKLLLSDSGFYLCAWSVTSSYNSPLHFGNGTRLTVT.

The CDR3 spells CASSLGFRGGQPQHF. The CDR3 region has the DNA TGTGCCAGCAGTTTAGGCTTCCGGGGAGGGCAGCCCCAGCATTTT. The rearrangement links TRBV27 to TRBJ1-5; D gene ambiguous. V was trimmed by 2 bases and J by 7 bases, leaving 15 bases between them. CDR1 and CDR2 from the germline V gene are MNHEY and SMNVEV (reference sequence). The CDR3 runs to 15 residues.

V is TRBV11-2 and J is TRBJ1-1, with D perhaps matching TRBD1 (5 bases). The V end was cut by 5 bases, the J end by 4 bases, with 14 bases between. Germline V gene lookup returns CDR1 SGHAT and CDR2 FQNNGV. The CDR3 length is 14 residues. CDR3 loop: CASSRREGGTEAFF. In DNA, the CDR3 is TGTGCCAGCAGCCGCAGGGAGGGTGGCACTGAAGCTTTCTTT.

The chain carries TRBV28 and TRBJ2-7; 7 nucleotides line up with TRBD1. The ends lost 8 bases at V and 1 base at J; junction bases unmatched: 5. The germline V gene has CDR1 MDHEN and CDR2 SYDVKM. The CDR3 sequence is 13 residues long. The CDR3 nucleotides are TGTGCCAGCTTTGACAGGGATTCCTACGAGCAGTACTTC. Translation gives CASFDRDSYEQYF.

The chain joins TRBV18 to TRBJ1-5; no definite D call. CDR1 KGHSH and CDR2 LQKENI come from the germline V gene. The V gene lost 3 bases and the J gene lost 3 bases, with 15 bases spanning the gap. The CDR3 covers 16 residues. The CDR3 reads CASSPFRQGTNQPQHF. As DNA, the CDR3 is TGTGCCAGCTCACCCTTCAGACAAGGTACCAATCAGCCCCAGCATTTT.

This rearrangement joins TRBV6-6 to TRBJ1-4; D not resolved. Trimming removed 4 bases at V and 7 bases at J, with 13 bases between. The CDR3 is 14 amino acids. Germline V gene sequence: CDR1 MNHNY, CDR2 SVGAGI (reference sequence). This CDR3 reads CASSSGWIGEKLFF. Here the CDR3 DNA reads TGTGCCAGCAGTTCAGGTTGGATCGGTGAAAAACTGTTTTTT.

In its sample, this clone was seen once. The chain has TRBV7-2 and TRBJ1-1, with 9 bases aligning to TRBD1. The ends lost 5 bases at V and 5 bases at J; junction bases unmatched: 9. Germline loops: CDR1 SGHTA, CDR2 FQGNSA. The CDR3 consists of 15 residues. CDR3 in DNA: TGTGCCAGCAGCCACCGGGACAGGGAAAGTACTGAAGCTTTCTTT. As protein: CASSHRDRESTEAFF.

The chain links TRBV18 to TRBJ1-5; D uncertain. V gave up 1 base and J gave up 1 base, with 8 bases separating them. The length of the CDR3 is 15 residues. Germline V gene data show CDR1 as KGHSH and CDR2 as LQKENI. CDR3 coding DNA: TGTGCCAGCTCACCACGGGCAACAAGCAATCAGCCCCAGCATTTT. It codes for CASSPRATSNQPQHF. The variable domain in full, with the rest retrieved from reference TRBV18 and TRBJ1-5, is NAGVMQNPRHLVRRRGQEARLRCSPMKGHSHVYWYRQLPEEGLKFMVYLQKENIIDESGMPKERFSAEFPKEGPSILRIQQVVRGDSAAYFCASSPRATSNQPQHFGDGTRLSIL.

The rearrangement links TRBV7-2 to TRBJ1-1; D remains unclear. CDR1 and CDR2 (germline): SGHTA, FQGNSA. V was clipped by 5 bases and J by 7 bases, with 14 bases between them. This CDR3 region has 13 residues. CDR3 nucleotides: TGTGCCAGCAGCGCGCGGCCGGAGGGTGAAGCTTTCTTT. Its protein product is CASSARPEGEAFF. The variable domain in full, completed from reference TRBV7-2 and TRBJ1-1, reads GAGVSQSPSNKVTEKGKDVELRCDPISGHTALYWYRQSLGQGLEFLIYFQGNSAPDKSGLPSDRFSAERTGGSVSTLTIQRTQQEDSAVYLCASSARPEGEAFFGQGTRLTVV.

The chain employs TRBV7-3 and TRBJ2-1; TRBD2 matches 11 bases. With V trimmed by 1 base and J by 8 bases, 4 bases remained unmatched. CDR1 and CDR2 from the germline V gene are SGHTA and FQGTGA. The CDR3 has 15 residues. The CDR3 DNA reads as TGTGCCAGCAGCTTAATAGCGGGGGGGCGGGATGAGCAGTTCTTC. It codes for CASSLIAGGRDEQFF.

The V gene is TRBV5-1, the J gene TRBJ2-7; D gene uncertain. The germline gives CDR1 SGHRS, CDR2 YFSETQ. Trimming removed 5 bases from V and 7 bases from J, with 10 bases in between. The CDR3 loop spans 11 amino acids. CDR3 loop: CASRGEAEQYF. The CDR3 DNA sequence: TGCGCCAGCAGGGGTGAGGCTGAGCAGTACTTC.

The count of this clone is one. The genes are TRBV7-2 and TRBJ1-6; 8 nucleotides line up with TRBD1. Per the germline V gene, CDR1 is SGHTA and CDR2 is FQGNSA. The length of the CDR3 is 14 residues. V gave up 5 bases and J gave up 8 bases; unmatched junction bases: 5. The CDR3 DNA follows: TGTGCCAGCAGCCCCGACAGGGGATATTCACCCCTCCACTTT. Encoded protein: CASSPDRGYSPLHF. The variable domain in full, with the rest retrieved from reference TRBV7-2 and TRBJ1-6, is GAGVSQSPSNKVTEKGKDVELRCDPISGHTALYWYRQSLGQGLEFLIYFQGNSAPDKSGLPSDRFSAERTGGSVSTLTIQRTQQEDSAVYLCASSPDRGYSPLHFGNGTRLTVT.

The chain couples TRBV4-2 to TRBJ1-6, with D tentatively TRBD1 (5 bases). CDR3 length: 15 amino acids. The germline gives CDR1 LGHNA, CDR2 YNFKEQ. V gave up 1 base and J gave up 7 bases, with 11 bases separating them. The CDR3 nucleotides are TGTGCCAGCAGCCAAGCCAGGGCCTCAAATTCACCCCTCCACTTT. This encodes CASSQARASNSPLHF.

The CDR3 nucleotides read TGTGCCAGCAGCTTGGATCCGGTACCTAGCAATCAGCCCCAGCATTTT. Amino acids: CASSLDPVPSNQPQHF. The rearrangement uses TRBV5-5 and TRBJ1-5, with D unresolved. V gave up 0 bases and J gave up 0 bases, with 10 bases separating them. The CDR3 totals 16 residues. Per germline, CDR1 SGHKS and CDR2 YYEKEE (reference sequence).

This sequence joins TRBV5-1 and TRBJ2-3; TRBD1 might be the D (7 bases). The V gene lost 4 bases and the J gene lost 1 base, with 16 bases spanning the gap. CDR1 is SGHRS, CDR2 YFSETQ, per germline. This CDR3 has 16 amino acids. In DNA form, the CDR3 reads TGCGCCAGCAGCAACAAGACAGGGACTCGCACAGATACGCAGTATTTT. Its protein is CASSNKTGTRTDTQYF.

The V call is TRBV10-2, the J call TRBJ2-6; TRBD2 is a possible D gene (5 bases). Germline V gene lookup returns CDR1 WSHSY and CDR2 SAAADI. The CDR3 length is 18 residues. V lost 7 bases to trimming and J lost 1 base, with 20 bases between them. Here the CDR3 reads CASIGSGQGGSGANVLTF. In DNA form, the CDR3 reads TGCGCCAGCATAGGGAGTGGCCAAGGAGGATCTGGGGCCAACGTCCTGACTTTC.

The chain uses TRBV5-1 and TRBJ1-1; 9 nucleotides agree with TRBD1. Germline values: CDR1 SGHRS, CDR2 YFSETQ. Trimming at V came to 3 bases and at J to 6 bases, leaving 6 bases not matched to a gene. There are 14 residues in the CDR3. This CDR3 is CASSSGRQGAEAFF. In DNA form, the CDR3 reads TGCGCCAGCAGCTCCGGGAGACAGGGGGCTGAAGCTTTCTTT. Using reference TRBV5-1 and TRBJ1-1 for the parts outside the CDR3, the full variable domain is KAGVTQTPRYLIKTRGQQVTLSCSPISGHRSVSWYQQTPGQGLQFLFEYFSETQRNKGNFPGRFSGRQFSNSRSEMNVSTLELGDSALYLCASSSGRQGAEAFFGQGTRLTVV.

This chain uses TRBV6-5 with TRBJ1-6; 8 nucleotides match TRBD1. CDR1 MNHEY and CDR2 SVGAGI come from the germline V gene. This CDR3 is built from 14 residues. With 9 bases clipped from V and 7 bases from J, the junction kept 8 bases outside the gene matches. The CDR3 coding sequence is TGTGCCAGTAGGACAGGGCTCCCAAATTCACCCCTCCACTTT. Translated: CASRTGLPNSPLHF.

This clone was seen a single time. CDR3 DNA: TGTGCCAGCAGCCCCTTGACAGGGGCTTTGGGCGAGCAGTACTTC. Amino acids: CASSPLTGALGEQYF. The chain couples TRBV6-5 to TRBJ2-7; 8 nucleotides align to TRBD1. Germline CDR1 and CDR2: MNHEY and SVGAGI. Losses at the gene ends were 6 bases for V and 6 bases for J; bases not matched to a gene: 13. The CDR3 spans 15 residues.

The chain combines TRBV6-1 with TRBJ2-3; no reliable D call. This CDR3 is 13 amino acids long. Trimming shortened V by 1 base and J by 1 base, and 3 bases separated the two germline ends. Germline V lookup: CDR1 MNHNS, CDR2 SASEGT. CDR3 region: CASSEVGTDTQYF. The DNA of the CDR3 is TGTGCCAGCAGTGAAGTCGGCACAGATACGCAGTATTTT.

Here the CDR3 DNA reads TGCGCCAGCAGCCACTCCCTAGCGGGGGGCAACAATGAGCAGTTCTTC. It codes for CASSHSLAGGNNEQFF. This rearrangement joins TRBV4-1 to TRBJ2-1, with TRBD2 matching 11 bases. The CDR3 has 16 amino acids. The germline CDR1 and CDR2 sequences are MGHRA and YSYEKL. J was trimmed by 5 bases and V by 3 bases; bases with no gene match: 6.

There are a few counts of this clone. CDR3 sequence reads: CASSPSGTGLYGYTF. The CDR3, as DNA: TGTGCCAGCAGCCCGTCTGGGACAGGACTCTATGGCTACACCTTC. The chain uses TRBV7-2 and TRBJ1-2, with 8 bases that match TRBD1. Germline V gene sequence: CDR1 SGHTA, CDR2 FQGNSA. CDR3 size: 15 residues. V lost 5 bases and J lost 4; bases outside the gene matches: 9. The whole variable domain, remainder taken from reference TRBV7-2 and TRBJ1-2, is GAGVSQSPSNKVTEKGKDVELRCDPISGHTALYWYRQSLGQGLEFLIYFQGNSAPDKSGLPSDRFSAERTGGSVSTLTIQRTQQEDSAVYLCASSPSGTGLYGYTFGSGTRLTVV.

This sequence joins TRBV6-6 and TRBJ2-1; no firm D call. CDR1 and CDR2 (germline): MNHNY, SVGAGI (reference sequence). The CDR3 covers 10 residues. The germline V and J ends were trimmed by 9 bases and 9 bases, with 9 bases remaining between them. The CDR3 DNA is TGTGCCAGATGTTCATGTGAGCAGTTCTTC. Protein: CARCSCEQFF.

V usage is TRBV7-2 and J usage is TRBJ1-5; 7 bases are a match to TRBD1. Per germline, CDR1 SGHTA and CDR2 FQGNSA. CDR3 length: 14 amino acids. Germline trimming cut 5 bases from V and 2 bases from J; bases unmatched to any gene: 3. The CDR3 loop reads CASSGGTGNQPQHF. The CDR3 DNA reads TGTGCCAGCAGCGGCGGGACAGGCAATCAGCCCCAGCATTTT.

For the CDR3, the DNA is TGTGCCAGCAGGGGAGACATTCAGTACTTC. It translates to CASRGDIQYF. The chain is built from TRBV2 and TRBJ2-4; TRBD2 is a possible D gene (5 bases). The CDR3 runs to 10 residues. Deletions cut 6 bases from V and 8 bases from J, with 5 bases between. The germline V gene encodes CDR1 SNHLY and CDR2 FYNNEI.

This chain's CDR3 is CASRFGRQNYGYTF. DNA of the CDR3: TGTGCCAGCAGGTTTGGGAGGCAGAACTATGGCTACACCTTC. The chain carries TRBV2 and TRBJ1-2; D gene ambiguous. The V end lost 6 bases, the J end lost 2 bases, and 13 bases lay between the germline ends. Germline V gene lookup returns CDR1 SNHLY and CDR2 FYNNEI. The CDR3 totals 14 residues.

The V call is TRBV7-6, the J call TRBJ2-1, with D tentatively TRBD2 (7 bases). V was pared by 5 bases and J by 6 bases, with 20 bases between. Germline V gene sequence: CDR1 SGHVS, CDR2 FNYEAQ. The CDR3 totals 16 residues. This chain's CDR3 is CASSPQGRGASNEQFF. CDR3 nucleotides: TGTGCCAGCAGCCCCCAGGGTCGGGGGGCAAGCAATGAGCAGTTCTTC.